A selection of T cell receptor beta chains follows, all from one sample in a study of T cells in Graves' hyperthyroidism and ophthalmopathy. Via MiXCR, TCRdb re-called the multiplex PCR reads, giving one row per CDR3 protein. This sample has about 560,000 distinct CDR3 sequences, with approximately 44% found just once. Sample: peripheral blood or thyroid tissue (not recorded which). These receptor sequences come from a woman under 30 with Graves' hyperthyroidism. Both conserved end residues are part of each CDR3. Each record gives: J gene, clone size, V gene, D gene, CDR3 protein, CDR3 DNA. The D gene is left open where the match is weak. Size is stated for part of the rows, as once, few or many counts, or as a class when the clone is expanded.

>TRBJ2-7|NA|TRBV5-6|NA
CASERSGTLRYEQYF
TGTGCCAGCGAAAGATCCGGGACACTACGCTACGAGCAGTACTTC
>TRBJ1-3|few|TRBV7-9|NA
CASSLSRESGNTIYF
TGTGCCAGCAGCTTAAGCAGGGAGAGTGGAAACACCATATATTTT
>TRBJ1-2|NA|TRBV6-6|NA
CASSTLGGGTYGYTF
TGTGCCAGCAGTACCCTGGGTGGGGGAACCTATGGCTACACCTTC
>TRBJ2-5|NA|TRBV10-2|TRBD1
CASSDLPGTGEETQYF
TGCGCCAGCAGTGACTTACCCGGGACAGGGGAAGAGACCCAGTACTTC
>TRBJ1-2|NA|TRBV7-2|NA
CASSLADMGYGYTF
TGTGCCAGCAGCTTGGCCGACATGGGCTATGGCTACACCTTC
>TRBJ2-2|NA|TRBV2|TRBD1
CASSEVQGAYTGELFF
TGTGCCAGCAGTGAGGTACAGGGGGCTTACACCGGGGAGCTGTTTTTT
>TRBJ2-5|NA|TRBV7-6|NA
CASSLGQKDQETQYF
TGTGCCAGCAGCTTAGGGCAGAAAGATCAAGAGACCCAGTACTTC
>TRBJ2-7|NA|TRBV6-1|NA
CASSSHPPYEQYF
TGTGCCAGCAGCTCCCATCCACCCTACGAGCAGTACTTC
>TRBJ2-7|NA|TRBV13|TRBD2
CASSPTGEGGRYEQYF
TGTGCCAGCAGCCCAACGGGGGAGGGAGGGCGGTACGAGCAGTACTTC
>TRBJ1-5|NA|TRBV6-5|NA
CASSLGTEGETQHF
TGTGCCAGCAGTTTAGGGACGGAGGGTGAGACCCAGCATTTT
>TRBJ2-7|few|TRBV10-3|NA
CAIKPRDISYEQYF
TGTGCCATCAAACCAAGGGACATTTCCTACGAGCAGTACTTC
>TRBJ1-4|NA|TRBV2|NA
CALGEKLFF
TGTGCCCTAGGCGAAAAACTGTTTTTT
>TRBJ1-2|NA|TRBV4-3|TRBD1
CASSQWTGSGYTF
TGCGCCAGCAGCCAATGGACAGGCAGTGGCTACACCTTC
>TRBJ1-4|few|TRBV19|TRBD1
CASSMTGQGNGEKLFF
TGTGCCAGTAGTATGACGGGACAGGGGAACGGTGAAAAACTGTTTTTT
>TRBJ1-1|NA|TRBV5-1|NA
CASSSRGGRGAFF
TGCGCCAGCAGCTCCAGAGGAGGGCGGGGAGCTTTCTTT
>TRBJ1-4|NA|TRBV11-3|NA
CASSYSGGLSEKLFF
TGTGCCAGCAGTTACTCAGGAGGCTTATCGGAAAAACTGTTTTTT
>TRBJ1-1|NA|TRBV12-3/TRBV12-4|NA
CASSLRDATEAFF
TGTGCCAGCAGTCTTAGGGACGCGACTGAAGCTTTCTTT
>TRBJ1-2|many|TRBV29-1|TRBD1
CSVEDRGEFIGGYTF
TGCAGCGTTGAAGACAGGGGGGAATTCATTGGCGGCTACACCTTC
>TRBJ2-5|NA|TRBV20-1|TRBD2
CSASGLVLWETQYF
TGCAGTGCTTCCGGACTAGTCCTTTGGGAGACCCAGTACTTC
>TRBJ1-4|few|TRBV20-1|TRBD1
CSAIRDRREKLFF
TGCAGTGCTATCCGGGACAGGCGGGAAAAACTGTTTTTT
>TRBJ1-1|few|TRBV19|TRBD1
CATKRQGARSTEAFF
TGTGCCACCAAGCGACAGGGGGCGAGGAGCACTGAAGCTTTCTTT
>TRBJ1-6|NA|TRBV25-1|NA
CASSGGGSFRENSPLHF
TGTGCCAGCAGTGGGGGAGGCAGCTTTCGGGAAAATTCACCCCTCCACTTT
>TRBJ2-7|NA|TRBV2|TRBD2
CASSQEEREGYYEQYF
TGTGCCAGCAGCCAAGAAGAGCGGGAAGGCTACTACGAGCAGTACTTC
>TRBJ1-2|once|TRBV25-1|NA
CASSTSGVPNGYTF
TGTGCCAGCAGTACCTCAGGTGTCCCGAATGGCTACACCTTC
>TRBJ1-1|many|TRBV19|NA
CASSTDVNTEAFF
TGTGCCAGTAGTACAGACGTGAACACTGAAGCTTTCTTT
>TRBJ1-5|many|TRBV7-8|NA
CASSRIGLGDQPQHF
TGTGCCAGCAGCCGGATCGGGTTGGGAGATCAGCCCCAGCATTTT
>TRBJ1-4|NA|TRBV25-1|NA
CASSFEFQKTNEKLFF
TGTGCCAGCAGCTTCGAATTTCAGAAGACTAATGAAAAACTGTTTTTT
>TRBJ1-6|NA|TRBV2|NA
CASSYVPGMNSPLHF
TGTGCCAGCAGCTATGTTCCCGGGATGAATTCACCCCTCCACTTT
>TRBJ1-1|once|TRBV15|NA
CATSPLATPTTEAFF
TGTGCCACCAGCCCGCTAGCCACCCCGACCACTGAAGCTTTCTTT
>TRBJ1-5|few|TRBV7-2|NA
CASSPLGGASNQPQHF
TGTGCCAGCAGCCCATTGGGGGGGGCTAGCAATCAGCCCCAGCATTTT
>TRBJ1-2|few|TRBV11-1|NA
CASSLEGTSGGYTF
TGTGCCAGCAGCTTAGAGGGGACCTCTGGCGGCTACACCTTC
>TRBJ2-5|NA|TRBV20-1|NA
CSAKLPLIQETQYF
TGCAGTGCTAAGTTACCCCTCATTCAAGAGACCCAGTACTTC
>TRBJ1-5|few|TRBV19|NA
CASSTSGGWNQPQHF
TGTGCCAGTAGCACCTCGGGGGGTTGGAATCAGCCCCAGCATTTT
>TRBJ1-5|many|TRBV15|TRBD1
CATSRGTGNSNQPQHF
TGTGCCACCAGCAGAGGGACAGGGAATAGCAATCAGCCCCAGCATTTT
>TRBJ1-4|many|TRBV2|NA
CASSEGGGNEKLFF
TGTGCCAGCAGTGAAGGGGGAGGTAATGAAAAACTGTTTTTT
>TRBJ2-7|few|TRBV5-1|TRBD2
CASSPQREGGEQYF
TGCGCCAGCAGCCCCCAGCGGGAGGGAGGCGAGCAGTACTTC
>TRBJ1-2|NA|TRBV7-9|NA
CASSLTSATPVSGYTF
TGTGCCAGCAGCTTAACTTCAGCGACGCCCGTGTCTGGCTACACCTTC
>TRBJ1-1|NA|TRBV10-3|NA
CAISGRIYSMNTEAFF
TGTGCCATCAGTGGGAGGATATACAGTATGAACACTGAAGCTTTCTTT
>TRBJ2-6|few|TRBV12-5|NA
CASGSSSGANVLTF
TGTGCTAGTGGTTCCTCCTCTGGGGCCAACGTCCTGACTTTC
>TRBJ2-7|NA|TRBV20-1|TRBD2
CSARDTGTSGYEQYF
TGCAGTGCTAGAGATACCGGGACTAGCGGTTACGAGCAGTACTTC
>TRBJ1-5|NA|TRBV7-9|NA
CASSQITDGYNQPQHF
TGTGCCAGCAGCCAGATCACGGACGGATACAATCAGCCCCAGCATTTT
>TRBJ1-2|NA|TRBV10-3|TRBD1
CAISGTTGVGYTF
TGTGCCATCAGTGGCACGACAGGGGTTGGCTACACCTTC
>TRBJ1-3|NA|TRBV7-2|TRBD1
CASSKGAGFLGTIYF
TGTGCCAGCAGCAAGGGGGCAGGATTCCTGGGCACCATATATTTT
>TRBJ2-5|NA|TRBV29-1|NA
CSAESPGQGETQYF
TGCAGCGCCGAATCTCCGGGACAAGGGGAGACCCAGTACTTC
>TRBJ1-4|many|TRBV20-1|NA
CSARVAQGFEKLFF
TGCAGTGCTAGAGTCGCTCAGGGGTTTGAAAAACTGTTTTTT
>TRBJ1-2|NA|TRBV7-2|TRBD1
CASSALTGLIYGYTF
TGTGCCAGCAGCGCCCTGACAGGGCTCATCTATGGCTACACCTTC
>TRBJ1-1|many|TRBV29-1|TRBD1
CSVDRTGSQMNTEAFF
TGCAGCGTTGACCGGACAGGCTCCCAAATGAACACTGAAGCTTTCTTT
>TRBJ1-5|many|TRBV29-1|TRBD1
CSGAQGGQSNQPQHF
TGCAGCGGCGCGCAGGGGGGACAGAGCAATCAGCCCCAGCATTTT
>TRBJ1-2|NA|TRBV19|NA
CASSPEQGRSGYTF
TGTGCCAGTAGTCCAGAACAGGGCCGGTCTGGCTACACCTTC
>TRBJ1-1|few|TRBV7-9|TRBD1
CASSLAGTGFTEAFF
TGTGCCAGCAGCTTAGCCGGGACAGGGTTCACTGAAGCTTTCTTT
>TRBJ1-1|few|TRBV9|NA
CASSLYPSGETEAFF
TGTGCCAGCAGTCTTTACCCCTCGGGTGAGACTGAAGCTTTCTTT
>TRBJ1-4|many|TRBV7-9|TRBD1
CASSFGQGGEKLFF
TGTGCCAGCAGCTTCGGACAGGGCGGTGAAAAACTGTTTTTT